The source of this TCR beta chain is a study of vaccination effects on CD4 cells after COVID-19. Study-wide context: Post-vaccine sampling took place a median of 72 days after the second dose.

Findings of the study overall: Healthy vaccinees' vaccine-induced clones included only 1 of 255 cross-reacting with common cold coronaviruses.

CDR3 length: 13 residues. The ends were cut back, 0 bases at V and 4 bases at J, with 6 bases in the middle. Germline values: CDR1 ENHRY, CDR2 SYGVKD. Regarding this clone: The antigen is unknown.

Some clones are missing from TCRdb's copy, which holds only in-frame ones; the method was immunoSEQ multiplex PCR. There are about 40,000 clones in the sample; around two thirds occur only once, and roughly 7.7% lies in the top ten. CD4+ T cell isolation took place after 10 days of culture. Participants were given two doses of BNT162b2 or mRNA-1273 vaccine. No vaccinee had earlier SARS-CoV-2 infection, and nucleocapsid antibodies were negative. The chain joins TRBV10-3 to TRBJ2-5; D might be TRBD1 (5 bases). The receptor was derived from a human donor who received a COVID-19 vaccine. The sample consisted of CD4+ T cells from PBMCs cultured without peptide, taken after COVID-19 vaccination. The CDR3 region has the DNA TGTGCCATCAGTGAGTCCCAGGGAGAGACCCAGTACTTC. It yields the protein CAISESQGETQYF.